This T cell receptor beta chain is drawn from a study of T cell responses to AZD1222 COVID-19 vaccine (dated by TCRdb to the early 2020s). Notes on the research overall: TCR sequencing was performed for 230 to 250 trial participants, of whom around 200 were given two doses of AZD1222 and some 26 were given two doses of MenACWY control vaccine. Trial participants were enrolled by age into subgroups of 18-55, 56-69 and 70-plus years, and around 140, 26 and 57 TCR-sequenced participants, respectively, were included in these subgroups.

V lost 4 bases and J lost 0 bases; the stretch between them is 19 bases long. Inclusive of the bounding cysteine and phenylalanine, the CDR3 is 17 residues long. Only the CDR3 region is kept as DNA, spanning 51 bases read in frame from base 1. From a lookup of the germline V gene, CDR1 and CDR2 are SGDLS and YYNGEE. The CDR3 regions of human TCRbeta chains were subjected to immunosequencing. The authors' pipeline ran thus. Repertoire TCRs were matched against a reference library of SARS-CoV-2-specific TCRs generated with the MIRA antigen-specificity platform. Breadth was defined as the fraction of unique TCRs that were SARS-CoV-2-associated, and depth was defined as the fraction of total T cells that were SARS-CoV-2-associated. Each spike-specific TCR was assigned to its reactive spike region and to a CD4 or CD8 class using the MIRA data. Log10-transformed breadth and depth values were compared by one-way ANOVA with Sidak's multiple comparisons tests. Here the immuneACCESS table is served through TCRdb, limited to in-frame sequences with V and J called. Missing clones are a known gap in these copies; in checked studies unresolved V genes cover under half, and the rest lacks a known reason. That table supplies the V and J calls and clone size; D and trimming were determined from the DNA. This sample comprises 90,000 to 100,000 clones, about four fifths of them detected only once. 13% to 15% of the sample comes from the top ten.

Here is what the overall study found, with its caveats: In the small 56-69-year group, the increase in depth fell short of significance, most likely because of low power. No day 14 peak-response samples were available, so repertoires were characterized only after the peak T cell response. Vaccine-associated CD4 TCRs spanned the whole spike protein, with dominant responses in regions 160-218 and 743-854. Conclusions about previously exposed vaccinees are limited, since just five to seven AZD1222 recipients were seropositive for SARS-CoV-2 at baseline. A significant rise in spike-specific TCR breadth and depth was observed after two AZD1222 doses relative to day 0 and relative to MenACWY recipients. Epitopes outside the regions mutated in the B.1.351 and B.1.1.7 variants were reportedly recognized by nearly half of the unique spike-specific TCRs. Most participants were white British and females outnumbered males, and the authors suggested that clonal diversity may have been underestimated.

The meaning of the sample's time point label: about 28 days (+/-7) after the second vaccine dose. Because spike-specific TCR depth and breadth did not differ between the two schedules, AZD1222 recipients who got a second dose at roughly 4 weeks were pooled with those who got a second dose at roughly 12 weeks. Vaccinee samples were obtained from the UK trials COV001 and COV002, which included a single-blind randomized controlled phase 2/3 trial of AZD1222 (ChAdOx1 nCoV-19) in healthy adults. For TCRbeta chain sequencing, PBMC samples were collected from trial participants at day 0 and at day 28 after the second dose. This clone was seen just once. Which antigen it targets is not known. No clone much larger than this one lies a single base away; base qualities are absent.

The V and J segments used are TRBV9 and TRBJ1-2; the D gene is possibly TRBD1, with 5 bases matching. The specimen was peripheral blood, collected 28 days after the second AZD1222 dose. This sequence was found in an adult who received the AZD1222 COVID-19 vaccine. The CDR3 region has the sequence CASSWAGTLNANYGYTF. The sequenced DNA: TGTGCCAGCAGCTGGGCCGGGACCCTAAATGCTAACTATGGCTACACCTTC.